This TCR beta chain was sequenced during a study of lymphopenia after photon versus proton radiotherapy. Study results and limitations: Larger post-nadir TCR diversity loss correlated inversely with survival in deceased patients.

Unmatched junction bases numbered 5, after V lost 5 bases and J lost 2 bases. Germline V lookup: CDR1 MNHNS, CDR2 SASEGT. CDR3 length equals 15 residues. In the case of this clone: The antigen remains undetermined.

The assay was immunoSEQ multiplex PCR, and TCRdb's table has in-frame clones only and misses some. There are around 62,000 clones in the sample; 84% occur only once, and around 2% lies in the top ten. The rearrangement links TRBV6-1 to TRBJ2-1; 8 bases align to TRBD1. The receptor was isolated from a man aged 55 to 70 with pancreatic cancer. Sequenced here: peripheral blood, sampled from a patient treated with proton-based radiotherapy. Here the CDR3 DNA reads TGTGCCAGCAGTAGCAGGACAGGGCCCTACAATGAGCAGTTCTTC. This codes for CASSSRTGPYNEQFF.